The source of this T cell receptor beta chain is a study of shared clonotypes between healthy human individuals (dated by TCRdb to 2020 to 2022). Broadly, across the study: The cohort included a few men and a couple of women between 18 and 49 years of age. For each donor, three plates each were used for CD4 naive and CD4 memory, two plates were used for CD8 naive, and one plate was used for CD8 memory. Different laboratories and diverse techniques were used to prepare libraries and sequence TCR repertoires, to increase sequencing depth and limit assay-specific biases. Each donor's leukapheresis produced roughly between roughly 0.94 and 9.5 billion PBMCs. The study deeply sequenced blood TCR repertoires of about 5 healthy adults to estimate repertoire size and the extent of clonotype sharing between individuals.

Using the deep immunoSEQ assay, multiplex PCR amplified TCR CDR3 regions from genomic DNA. For each cell subset, the extracted genomic DNA was distributed evenly across all wells of several immunoSEQ 96-well plates, and each plate served as one replicate. Each replicate PCR for sorted subsets received roughly 0.2 ug genomic DNA, equal to some 32,000 T cell genomes. Purified libraries were measured with a Qubit 3.0 fluorometer, size-checked on a Bioanalyzer 2100, and measured again with the KAPA Library Quantification kit. Each immunoSEQ 96-well plate was sequenced on its own single-read 150-cycle Illumina NextSeq 550 flow cell. As for the authors' bioinformatics: Because the immunoSEQ output held only junctional sequences and lacked quality scores, the filtering could not match the filtering applied to full-length reads. To assign V/J genes and CDR3, sequences were annotated using PyIR, a Python wrapper for IgBLAST v1.9, with IMGT germline references. Reads with weak V/J assignments (E-value above 1e-6), missing CDR3, stop codons, out-of-frame junctions, or ambiguous translated residues were removed. A V3J clonotype was defined by an identical inferred V gene, J gene, and CDR3 amino acid sequence. Percentage overlap between repertoires was calculated by dividing the number of shared unique clonotypes by the size of the smaller repertoire. Richness of each repertoire was evaluated using RTK rarefaction, the Chao1 estimator, and Recon v2.1 estimates of unobserved clonotypes. OLGA was used to compute generation probabilities for all TCRbeta clonotypes that the gDNA method yielded from a handful of donors. TCRdb's version of the immuneACCESS table is confined to in-frame rearrangements and falls short of the full clone set. An unresolved V gene accounts for under half of the shortfall where checked; the remainder is of unknown origin. That table is the source of V, J and clone size, and D and trimming were worked out from the DNA. The sample yields 550,000 to 850,000 clones; roughly 70% were counted once. The ten largest clones take up more than 1.5% of the sample.

The germline V gene supplies CDR1 SQVTM and CDR2 ANQGSEA. Relative to germline, V is 4 bases shorter and J is 3 bases shorter, with 12 bases between their ends. Inclusive of the bounding cysteine and phenylalanine, the CDR3 is 14 residues long. Left in the record is the CDR3 DNA by itself, 42 bases read in frame from the first base. The donors were healthy, HIV-negative adults who had no recently reported acute infections or vaccinations. Every donor was a Caucasian adult living in Nashville, Tennessee, USA. CD4+ T cells were enriched by magnetic negative selection; naive cells were then positively selected on CD45RA, and the negative fraction formed the memory subset. Blood was collected by leukapheresis, and PBMCs were isolated by Ficoll-Histopaque density gradient centrifugation and then cryopreserved in liquid nitrogen vapor phase. Analytical flow cytometry was used to check the purity and quantity of every magnetically sorted T cell population. Genomic DNA was isolated from every sorted fraction and measured by UV absorbance on a Nanodrop 2000c.

Results the study describes overall, beyond this receptor: Larger estimated clonotype richness was generally found for naive subsets than for memory subsets. The small number of donors limited the genetic and exposure-history diversity represented. Sharing across several donors was observed for around 5% of naive CD4, less than 4% of naive CD8, over 2% of memory CD4, and about 0.39% of memory CD8 clonotypes. Higher generation probabilities were observed for clonotypes shared by all four sorted-subset donors than for non-shared clonotypes. Rarefaction of sorted-subset datasets indicated incomplete sequencing despite the large sequencing depth. Sampling was restricted to blood, and TCR repertoires in tissue are likely to differ from TCR repertoires in blood. Pairwise subsampling indicated that sequencing depth was expected to affect the degree of clonotype sharing among donors.

For this clone: Its antigen remains unidentified. Per-base quality was not reported, and no clone a single base away is much larger than it.

The source of this sequence is a woman aged 30 to 39 in good health. What was sequenced was memory CD4+ T cells sorted from blood. The cell subset or site label for this specimen denotes: CD45RA-negative fraction. The chain couples TRBV29-1 to TRBJ2-2, with the D gene uncertain. CDR3 region: CSVAQATDTGELFF. The sequence in DNA is TGCAGCGTTGCGCAGGCCACGGACACCGGGGAGCTGTTTTTT.